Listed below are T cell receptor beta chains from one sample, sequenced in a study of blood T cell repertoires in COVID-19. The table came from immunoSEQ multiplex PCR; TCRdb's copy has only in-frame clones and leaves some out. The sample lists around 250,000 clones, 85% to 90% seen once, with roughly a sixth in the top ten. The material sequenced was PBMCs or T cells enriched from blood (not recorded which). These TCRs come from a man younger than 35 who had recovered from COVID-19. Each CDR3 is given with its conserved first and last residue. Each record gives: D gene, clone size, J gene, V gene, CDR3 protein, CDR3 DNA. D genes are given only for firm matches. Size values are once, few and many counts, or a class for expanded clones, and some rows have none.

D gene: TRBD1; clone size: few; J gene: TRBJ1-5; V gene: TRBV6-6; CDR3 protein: CASSLGTGSINQPQHF; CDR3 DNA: TGTGCCAGCAGTTTAGGGACAGGGAGTATCAATCAGCCCCAGCATTTT
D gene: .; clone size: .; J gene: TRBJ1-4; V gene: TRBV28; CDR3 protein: CASSLSGRFEKLFF; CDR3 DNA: TGTGCCAGCAGTTTATCAGGGCGATTCGAAAAACTGTTTTTT
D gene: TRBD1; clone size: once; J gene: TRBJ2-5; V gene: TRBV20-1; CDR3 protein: CSASTGAYQETQYF; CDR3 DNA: TGCAGTGCTAGTACAGGGGCGTACCAAGAGACCCAGTACTTC
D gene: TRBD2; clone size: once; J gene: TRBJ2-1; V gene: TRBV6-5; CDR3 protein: CASSRPGGEQFF; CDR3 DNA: TGTGCCAGCAGTCGGCCGGGGGGGGAGCAGTTCTTC
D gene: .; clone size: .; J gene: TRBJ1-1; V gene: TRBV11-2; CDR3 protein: CASSLGGLNTEAFF; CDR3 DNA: TGTGCCAGCAGCTTAGGAGGGCTGAACACTGAAGCTTTCTTT
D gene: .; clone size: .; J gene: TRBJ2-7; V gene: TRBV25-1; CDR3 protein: CASSELGRVHEQYF; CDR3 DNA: TGTGCCAGCAGTGAATTGGGCAGGGTCCACGAGCAGTACTTC
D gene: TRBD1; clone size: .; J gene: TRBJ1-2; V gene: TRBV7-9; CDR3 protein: CASSQQGADYGYTF; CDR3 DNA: TGTGCCAGCAGCCAACAGGGGGCGGATTATGGCTACACCTTC
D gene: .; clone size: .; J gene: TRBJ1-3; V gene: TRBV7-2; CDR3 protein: CASSLAPGLSGNTIYF; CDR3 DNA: TGTGCCAGCAGCTTAGCGCCGGGACTCTCTGGAAACACCATATATTTT
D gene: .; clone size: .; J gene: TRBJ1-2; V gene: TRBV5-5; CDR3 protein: CASSANTASGGYTF; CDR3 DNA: TGTGCCAGCAGCGCTAATACCGCGTCGGGGGGCTACACCTTC
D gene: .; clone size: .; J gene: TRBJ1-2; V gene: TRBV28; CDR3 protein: CASSRRGQPIYGYTF; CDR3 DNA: TGTGCCAGCAGCCGCAGGGGCCAGCCGATCTATGGCTACACCTTC
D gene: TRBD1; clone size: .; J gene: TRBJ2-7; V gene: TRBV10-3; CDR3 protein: CAITGTGGGEQYF; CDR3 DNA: TGTGCCATCACCGGGACAGGGGGCGGAGAGCAGTACTTC
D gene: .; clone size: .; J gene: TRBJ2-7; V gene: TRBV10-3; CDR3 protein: CAISELDRISYEQYF; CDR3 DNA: TGTGCCATCAGTGAGTTAGACAGGATTTCCTACGAGCAGTACTTC
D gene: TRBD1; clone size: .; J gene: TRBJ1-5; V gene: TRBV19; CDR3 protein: CASSPGQTNNQPQHF; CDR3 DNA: TGTGCCAGTAGCCCGGGACAGACTAACAATCAGCCCCAGCATTTT
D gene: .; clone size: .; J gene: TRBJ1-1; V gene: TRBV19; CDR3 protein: CASSIHSSMNTEAFF; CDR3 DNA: TGTGCCAGTAGTATACACAGTTCCATGAACACTGAAGCTTTCTTT
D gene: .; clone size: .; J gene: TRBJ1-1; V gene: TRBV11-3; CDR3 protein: CASSLDGLTNTEAFF; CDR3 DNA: TGTGCCAGCAGCTTAGATGGCCTCACAAACACTGAAGCTTTCTTT
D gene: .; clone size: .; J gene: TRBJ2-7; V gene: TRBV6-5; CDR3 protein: CASSWSQGYEQYF; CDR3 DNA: TGTGCCAGCAGCTGGAGCCAGGGCTACGAGCAGTACTTC
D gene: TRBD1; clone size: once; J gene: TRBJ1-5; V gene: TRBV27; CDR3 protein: CASSSQGAGNQPQHF; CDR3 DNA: TGTGCCAGCAGTTCACAGGGGGCAGGCAATCAGCCCCAGCATTTT
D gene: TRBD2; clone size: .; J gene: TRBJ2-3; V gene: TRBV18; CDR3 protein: CASSPGLAGINTDTQYF; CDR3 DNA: TGTGCCAGCTCACCGGGACTAGCGGGGATCAACACAGATACGCAGTATTTT
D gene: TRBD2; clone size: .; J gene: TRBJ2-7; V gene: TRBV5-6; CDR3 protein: CASSTTRGGYEQYF; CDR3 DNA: TGTGCCAGCAGCACAACACGGGGGGGTTACGAGCAGTACTTC
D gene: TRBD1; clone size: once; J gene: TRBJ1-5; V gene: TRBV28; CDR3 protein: CASSPGTGNQPQHF; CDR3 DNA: TGTGCCAGCAGTCCGGGGACAGGTAACCAGCCCCAGCATTTT
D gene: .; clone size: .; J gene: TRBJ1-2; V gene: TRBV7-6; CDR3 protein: CASSLSEQGYGYTF; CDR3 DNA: TGTGCCAGCAGCTTAAGTGAGCAGGGTTATGGCTACACCTTC
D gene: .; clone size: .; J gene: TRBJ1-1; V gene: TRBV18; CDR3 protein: CASSPQGGFTEAFF; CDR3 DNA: TGTGCCAGCTCACCGCAGGGAGGGTTCACTGAAGCTTTCTTT
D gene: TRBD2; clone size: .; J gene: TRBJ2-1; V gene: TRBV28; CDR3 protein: CASSLFRLAGGQHNEQFF; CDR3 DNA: TGTGCCAGCAGTTTATTCCGACTAGCGGGAGGACAACACAATGAGCAGTTCTTC
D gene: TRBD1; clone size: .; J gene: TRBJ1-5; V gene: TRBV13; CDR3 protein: CASSLGGGQRFTQPQHF; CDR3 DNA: TGTGCCAGCAGCTTAGGTGGGGGACAGCGGTTTACTCAGCCCCAGCATTTT
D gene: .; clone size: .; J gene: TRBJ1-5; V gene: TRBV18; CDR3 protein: CASSPRDKGANQPQHF; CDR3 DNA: TGTGCCAGCTCACCGAGGGACAAAGGGGCGAATCAGCCCCAGCATTTT
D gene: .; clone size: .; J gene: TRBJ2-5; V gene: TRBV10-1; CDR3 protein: CASSESPLRPRETQYF; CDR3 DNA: TGCGCCAGCAGTGAGTCGCCGTTAAGGCCGAGGGAGACCCAGTACTTC
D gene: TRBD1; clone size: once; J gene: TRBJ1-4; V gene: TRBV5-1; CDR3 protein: CASSSDRVGKLFF; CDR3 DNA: TGCGCCAGCAGCTCGGACAGGGTGGGAAAACTGTTTTTT
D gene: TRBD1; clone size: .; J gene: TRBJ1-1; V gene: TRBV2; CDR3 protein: CASIRTGRDTEAFF; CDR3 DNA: TGTGCCAGCATTCGGACAGGGCGGGACACTGAAGCTTTCTTT
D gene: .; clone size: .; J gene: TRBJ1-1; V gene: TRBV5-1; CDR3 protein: CASSSGTMNTEAFF; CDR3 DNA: TGCGCCAGCAGCTCTGGGACAATGAACACTGAAGCTTTCTTT
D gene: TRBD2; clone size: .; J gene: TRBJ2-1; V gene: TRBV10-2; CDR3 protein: CASSEVRGGQNEQFF; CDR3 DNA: TGCGCCAGCAGTGAAGTGCGGGGGGGCCAGAATGAGCAGTTCTTC
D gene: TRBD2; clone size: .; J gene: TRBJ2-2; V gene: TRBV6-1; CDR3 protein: CASSVWGTSGSVLGELFF; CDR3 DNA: TGTGCCAGCAGTGTCTGGGGGACTAGCGGGAGTGTACTTGGGGAGCTGTTTTTT
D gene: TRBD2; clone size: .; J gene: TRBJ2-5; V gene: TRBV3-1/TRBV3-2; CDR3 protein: CASSHPLAGGGETQYF; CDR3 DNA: TGTGCCAGCAGCCACCCCCTAGCGGGGGGAGGGGAGACCCAGTACTTC
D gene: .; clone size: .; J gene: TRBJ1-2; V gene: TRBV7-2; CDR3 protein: CASSLVRANYGYTF; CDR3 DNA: TGTGCCAGCAGCTTAGTTCGAGCTAACTATGGCTACACCTTC
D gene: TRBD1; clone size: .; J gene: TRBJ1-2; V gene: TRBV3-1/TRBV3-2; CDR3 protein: CASSLGQVGGYTF; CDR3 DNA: TGTGCCAGCAGCCTAGGACAGGTTGGGGGCTACACCTTC
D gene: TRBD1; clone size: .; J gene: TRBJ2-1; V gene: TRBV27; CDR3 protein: CASSLLRTGAGYNEQFF; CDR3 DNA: TGTGCCAGCAGTTTACTCCGGACAGGGGCCGGATATAATGAGCAGTTCTTC
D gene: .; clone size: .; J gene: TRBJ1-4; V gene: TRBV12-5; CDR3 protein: CASGPAGTPYEKLFF; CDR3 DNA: TGTGCTAGTGGCCCTGCCGGGACACCCTATGAAAAACTGTTTTTT
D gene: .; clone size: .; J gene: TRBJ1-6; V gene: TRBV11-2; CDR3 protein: CASSLEQAVNSPLHF; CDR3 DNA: TGTGCCAGCAGCTTAGAACAGGCAGTTAATTCACCCCTCCACTTT
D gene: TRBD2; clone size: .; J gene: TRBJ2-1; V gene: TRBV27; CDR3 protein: CASSLSGGIWNEQFF; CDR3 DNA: TGTGCCAGCAGTTTATCCGGGGGGATTTGGAATGAGCAGTTCTTC
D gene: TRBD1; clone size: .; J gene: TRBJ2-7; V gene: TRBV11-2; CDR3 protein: CASSPRTGSISYEQYF; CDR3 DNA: TGTGCCAGCAGCCCGCGGACAGGATCAATCTCCTACGAGCAGTACTTC
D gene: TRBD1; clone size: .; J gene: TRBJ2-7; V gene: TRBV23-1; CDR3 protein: CASSQIEGQGLSYEQYF; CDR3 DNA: TGCGCCAGCAGTCAAATTGAAGGACAGGGGCTCTCCTACGAGCAGTACTTC
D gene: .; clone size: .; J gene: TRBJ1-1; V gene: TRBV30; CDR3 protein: CAWIGRVGNTEAFF; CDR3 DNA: TGTGCCTGGATCGGGAGGGTTGGAAACACTGAAGCTTTCTTT
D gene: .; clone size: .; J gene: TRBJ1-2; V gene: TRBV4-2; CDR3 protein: CASSQDHGGENYGYTF; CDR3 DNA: TGTGCCAGCAGCCAAGATCACGGAGGGGAAAACTATGGCTACACCTTC
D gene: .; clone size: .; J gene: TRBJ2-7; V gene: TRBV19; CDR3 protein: CASSPGLSYREQYF; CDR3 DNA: TGTGCCAGTAGTCCAGGTTTGTCGTACCGCGAGCAGTACTTC
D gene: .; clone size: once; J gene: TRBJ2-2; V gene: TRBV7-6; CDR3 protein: CASTHYGGANTGELFF; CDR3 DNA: TGTGCCAGCACCCACTATGGCGGAGCGAACACCGGGGAGCTGTTTTTT
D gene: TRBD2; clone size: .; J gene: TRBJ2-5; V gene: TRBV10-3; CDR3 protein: CAISGPSGSQETQYF; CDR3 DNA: TGTGCCATCAGTGGCCCTAGCGGATCCCAAGAGACCCAGTACTTC
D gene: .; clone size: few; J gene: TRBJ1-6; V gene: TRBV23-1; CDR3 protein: CASSQSWGRVSPLHF; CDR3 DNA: TGCGCCAGCAGTCAATCCTGGGGGAGGGTCTCACCCCTCCACTTT
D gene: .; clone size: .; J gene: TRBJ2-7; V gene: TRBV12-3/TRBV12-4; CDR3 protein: CASSLRGGYEQYF; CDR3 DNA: TGTGCCAGCAGTTTGAGGGGGGGGTACGAGCAGTACTTC
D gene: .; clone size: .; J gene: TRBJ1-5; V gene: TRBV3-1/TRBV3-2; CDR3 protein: CASSQANREQPQHF; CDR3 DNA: TGTGCCAGCAGCCAAGCGAACAGGGAACAGCCCCAGCATTTT
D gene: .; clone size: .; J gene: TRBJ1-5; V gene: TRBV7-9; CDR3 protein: CASSLVGGNQPQHF; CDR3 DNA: TGTGCCAGCAGCTTAGTAGGGGGCAATCAGCCCCAGCATTTT